The entry below gives a single T cell receptor (beta chain) sequence along with its context. Data came from immunoSEQ multiplex PCR; TCRdb stores just in-frame clones and leaves some out. The data contain around 11,000 clones, around 72% of them singletons. These data are taken from a study of OX40 agonist ivuxolimab in advanced cancers. Study context: Patients in dose escalation had liver, melanoma, kidney or head and neck cancers.

The clonotype comes from an adult with an advanced solid tumor such as melanoma, head and neck, liver or kidney cancer. This material consisted of CD4+ or CD8+ T cells sorted from blood, taken in a trial of the OX40 agonist ivuxolimab.

The CDR3 bases are TGCGCCAGCAGCAATGACCTAAACAATGAGCAGTTCTTC. Its protein product is CASSNDLNNEQFF. The chain carries TRBV4-1 and TRBJ2-1; D remains unclear. Germline values: CDR1 MGHRA, CDR2 YSYEKL. This CDR3 has 13 amino acids. The V and J ends lost 5 bases and 5 bases respectively, with 10 bases between them.